The present TCR beta chain was sequenced within a study of T-cell reconstitution after alpha-beta-depleted transplantation in children. Overall study results and limits: Newly generated T cells supplied most T-cell counts and diversity one year post-transplant. Several hundred expanded graft clones reportedly supplied alpha-beta T cells about two months after transplant.

This clonotype showed up just a few times. The antigen remains undetermined. The authors prepared the TCRbeta library with unique molecular identifiers. From the PCR reads, TCRdb called clonotypes with MiXCR, one entry per CDR3 protein. The repertoire holds approximately 980,000 distinct CDR3 sequences, with about 31% as singletons. This TCR came from a boy under three years old who had a stem cell transplant for SCID, so the T cells may come from the graft donor. Sequenced material: PBMCs, mostly from graft donor cells, taken 360 days after TCRalphabeta/CD19-depleted stem cell transplant.

CDR3 DNA: TGTGCCAGCAGCTTAGAACTAGCGAGCGAGCAGTACTTC. This encodes CASSLELASEQYF. The gene calls are TRBV7-3 and TRBJ2-7; the match to TRBD2 covers 7 bases. Germline V CDR1 and CDR2: SGHTA, FQGTGA. V was clipped by 2 bases and J by 6 bases; unmatched bases: 4. The length of the CDR3 is 13 residues.